This T cell receptor (beta chain) was sequenced during a study of response to subunit inactivated influenza vaccine (dated by TCRdb to the late 2010s). For the wider study: Deep quantitative profiling of the T cell receptor repertoire was used in the study to follow responses to a trivalent subunit inactivated influenza vaccine.

The trim is 3 bases for V and 5 bases for J, with a gap of 7 bases between the germline ends. The CDR3 goes from the cysteine to the phenylalanine over 12 residues. This entry keeps only the CDR3 DNA: 36 bases, framed from base 1. With respect to this clonotype: Its antigen target is currently unknown. Per-base qualities were not stored, and no clone one base away is much larger.

Overall results and qualifications from the work: The authors suggested that each seasonal influenza vaccination may recruit only a limited number of new T cells.

Libraries were prepared through RT-PCR. The data were produced on an Illumina HiSeq 2500. TCRdb's own reprocessing of the public reads used fastp at Q25 and MiXCR and kept productive beta chains. Rows with one shared CDR3 protein collapse into an entry with the most common genes and DNA. A total of hundreds of thousands of distinct CDR3 sequences appear in this sample, approximately 24% of them only once. About 1.9% of the sample comes from the top ten. The chain couples TRBV12-3 or TRBV12-4 to TRBJ1-1, with the identity of the D gene unclear. Here the sequenced sample was CD4+ T cells sorted from PBMCs, taken 5 days after vaccination. The receptor comes from a man between 45 and 60 years old who received an inactivated influenza vaccine. Donor details come from another sample of the same person, matched by shared clones. Here is the DNA: TGTGCCAGCAGTTTCCTGGCGACTGAAGCTTTCTTT. It is translated as CASSFLATEAFF.